Listed here are 14 T cell receptor beta chains from one sample, sequenced in a study of a mutant IDH1 vaccine in newly diagnosed glioma. The method was immunoSEQ multiplex PCR; TCRdb's version includes in-frame clones alone and lacks a portion of them. Altogether around 64,000 clones are present, around 83% being singletons, with the ten largest covering under 6%. Noted time point: baseline, week 1 (first vaccination visit). Indicated treatment: pre-vaccination baseline after standard-of-care therapy. The sample here was peripheral blood mononuclear cells (PBMCs), taken from a glioma patient treated with radiotherapy, temozolomide or both. The receptor set was obtained from a woman in her late teens or twenties with glioma. Some clones in this sample may be carry-over from other donors' samples.

The sample holds a few counts of this clone. The V gene is TRBV7-9, the J gene TRBJ2-3; D not resolved. Trimming left V 5 bases short and J 6 bases short, with 12 bases between. The CDR3 spans 13 residues. CDR1 and CDR2 (germline): SEHNR, FQNEAQ (reference sequence). CDR3 DNA: TGTGCCAGCAGCCCGACGACAACTGATACGCAGTATTTT. Residues: CASSPTTTDTQYF.

The chain combines TRBV20-1 with TRBJ1-4; D not certain. V dropped 3 bases and J dropped 11 bases, with 10 bases sitting between them. CDR1 is DFQATT and CDR2 is SNEGSKA in the germline V gene (reference sequence). The CDR3 totals 11 residues. The CDR3 here is CSASTDLKLFF. The CDR3 bases are TGCAGTGCTAGCACGGACCTGAAACTGTTTTTT.

The chain joins TRBV4-3 to TRBJ1-1; D not resolved. CDR1 LGHNA and CDR2 YSLEER come from the germline V gene. The CDR3 sequence is 15 residues long. V was clipped by 0 bases and J by 0 bases, with 8 bases between them. The CDR3 DNA follows: TGCGCCAGCAGCCAAGAAGTCTGGGTGAACACTGAAGCTTTCTTT. Translating gives CASSQEVWVNTEAFF.

The gene calls are TRBV2 and TRBJ1-1, with 7 nucleotides matching TRBD1. This CDR3 region has 15 residues. The V gene end was trimmed by 7 bases and the J gene end by 0 bases; junction bases not matched to a gene: 8. Looked up from germline, CDR1 is SNHLY and CDR2 is FYNNEI. The CDR3 region is CASKETGSLNTEAFF. For the CDR3, the DNA is TGTGCCAGCAAGGAGACAGGGTCATTGAACACTGAAGCTTTCTTT. Full variable domain (missing parts from reference TRBV2 and TRBJ1-1): EPEVTQTPSHQVTQMGQEVILRCVPISNHLYFYWYRQILGQKVEFLVSFYNNEISEKSEIFDDQFSVERPDGSNFTLKIRSTKLEDSAMYFCASKETGSLNTEAFFGQGTRLTVV.

The rearrangement links TRBV10-1 to TRBJ1-2; tentatively, D is TRBD1 (5 bases). Trimming removed 8 bases at V and 4 bases at J, with 23 bases between. The CDR3 spans 16 residues. Germline-derived CDR1 and CDR2 are WNHNN and SYGVQD (reference sequence). CDR3 nucleotide sequence: TGCGCCAGCGGAGGATTTCCAGGGAGGCCTACCTATGGCTACACCTTC. Protein: CASGGFPGRPTYGYTF.

This clone was recorded a few times. DNA for the CDR3: TGTGCCAGCAGCCACGACATCACCGGGGAGCTGTTTTTT. Translating gives CASSHDITGELFF. The chain carries TRBV14 and TRBJ2-2; no clear D gene. This CDR3 is 13 amino acids long. Germline-derived CDR1 and CDR2 are SGHDN and FVKESK. Trimming left V 3 bases short and J 4 bases short, with 6 bases between.

The V and J genes are TRBV19 and TRBJ1-5; TRBD1 matches at 8 bases. This CDR3 comprises 13 residues. Germline-derived CDR1 and CDR2 are LNHDA and SQIVND (reference sequence). With 8 bases clipped from V and 7 bases from J, the junction kept 7 bases outside the gene matches. CDR3 sequence (DNA): TGTGCCAGTTGGACAGGGTCGGACCAGCCCCAGCATTTT. Protein product: CASWTGSDQPQHF.

This clone was seen more than once but under ten times. The rearrangement joins TRBV5-1 to TRBJ1-1; 7 nucleotides match TRBD1. V gave up 4 bases and J gave up 4 bases; unmatched junction bases: 10. Germline V gene sequence: CDR1 SGHRS, CDR2 YFSETQ. The CDR3 consists of 15 residues. CDR3 nucleotide sequence: TGCGCCAGCAGCCTACCCACAGGGACAGCCACTGAAGCTTTCTTT. Translating gives CASSLPTGTATEAFF.

The CDR3 nucleotides are TGCAGCGTTGGCAGAGCGGGAGGGATTACCGGGGAGCTGTTTTTT. Translated, it gives CSVGRAGGITGELFF. The chain links TRBV29-1 to TRBJ2-2; 10 bases match TRBD2. The CDR3 totals 15 residues. Losses at the gene ends were 4 bases for V and 5 bases for J; bases not matched to a gene: 7. The germline CDR1 and CDR2 sequences are SQVTM and ANQGSEA.

This clone turned up a few times. The rearrangement links TRBV5-1 to TRBJ2-7, with 14 bases lining up with TRBD2. The germline V gene has CDR1 SGHRS and CDR2 YFSETQ. CDR3 size: 17 residues. V dropped 4 bases and J dropped 2; count of bases not matched to a gene: 8. The CDR3 coding sequence is TGCGCCAGCAGCCGGACTAGCGGGAGGATCACCACCTACGAGCAGTACTTC. Protein: CASSRTSGRITTYEQYF. Filled out from reference TRBV5-1 and TRBJ2-7, the complete variable domain reads KAGVTQTPRYLIKTRGQQVTLSCSPISGHRSVSWYQQTPGQGLQFLFEYFSETQRNKGNFPGRFSGRQFSNSRSEMNVSTLELGDSALYLCASSRTSGRITTYEQYFGPGTRLTVT.

The V and J genes are TRBV30 and TRBJ2-1, with 10 nucleotides matching TRBD1. The CDR3 sequence is 19 residues long. The junction had 20 bases not matched to a gene; V was cut back by 3 bases and J by 6 bases. Germline lookup yields CDR1 GTSNPN and CDR2 SVGIG (reference sequence). The CDR3 nucleotides read TGTGCCTGGAGCCCGACGGGACAGGGGAGAGTTAGCGGACTCAATGAGCAGTTCTTC. Its protein is CAWSPTGQGRVSGLNEQFF.

The chain carries TRBV2 and TRBJ2-7; possible D gene TRBD2, 8 bases. There are 17 residues in the CDR3. CDR1 and CDR2 from the germline V gene are SNHLY and FYNNEI. The germline V and J ends were trimmed by 6 bases and 6 bases, with 27 bases remaining between them. The CDR3 nucleotides are TGTGCCAGCAGAAGACAGGGAATAGGGAGCGGGAGCAGCGAGCAGTACTTC. This translates into CASRRQGIGSGSSEQYF. The variable domain in full, with the rest retrieved from reference TRBV2 and TRBJ2-7, is EPEVTQTPSHQVTQMGQEVILRCVPISNHLYFYWYRQILGQKVEFLVSFYNNEISEKSEIFDDQFSVERPDGSNFTLKIRSTKLEDSAMYFCASRRQGIGSGSSEQYFGPGTRLTVT.

The chain uses TRBV27 and TRBJ2-7; D is perhaps TRBD1 (6 bases). The CDR3 covers 15 residues. In germline, CDR1 is MNHEY, CDR2 SMNVEV (reference sequence). V shed 5 bases and J shed 2 bases, with 16 bases lying between them. The CDR3 coding sequence is TGTGCCAGCAGTCCGATTGCCGGGACACCCTACGAGCAGTACTTC. Amino acid sequence: CASSPIAGTPYEQYF.

J is TRBJ2-7 and V is TRBV18; TRBD2 matches at 9 bases. The CDR3 length is 16 residues. Germline CDR1 and CDR2: KGHSH and LQKENI. V lost 3 bases and J lost 0; bases outside the gene matches: 6. CDR3 sequence reads: CASSPLTSGVSYEQYF. Here the CDR3 DNA reads TGTGCCAGCTCACCCCTGACTAGCGGAGTCTCCTACGAGCAGTACTTC.